The next 22 T cell receptor beta chains were all read from a single sample in a study of T cell changes during pregnancy in multiple sclerosis. The repertoire was sequenced with immunoSEQ multiplex PCR; TCRdb's copy has only in-frame clones and lacks some. In the table there are tens of thousands of clones, 75% to 90% of which are singletons. The starting material was peripheral blood, obtained before pregnancy. These receptors were collected from a female donor with multiple sclerosis, enrolled in a pregnancy study.

V gene TRBV2 combines with J gene TRBJ2-7; TRBD1 matches 10 bases. The CDR3 contains 13 residues. With V trimmed by 10 bases and J by 2 bases, 5 bases remained unmatched. Germline CDR1 is SNHLY and CDR2 is FYNNEI. Written as DNA, the CDR3 is TGTGCCACGCGACAGGGGGCACCCTACGAGCAGTACTTC. As protein: CATRQGAPYEQYF.

This chain uses TRBV4-1 with TRBJ2-7; D unresolved. V was clipped by 0 bases and J by 3 bases, with 9 bases between them. CDR3 length: 14 residues. CDR1 MGHRA and CDR2 YSYEKL come from the germline V gene. CDR3 amino acids: CASSQEPGHYEQYF. Here the CDR3 DNA reads TGCGCCAGCAGCCAAGAACCAGGCCACTACGAGCAGTACTTC.

V gene TRBV4-3 combines with J gene TRBJ2-7; perhaps TRBD1 as D (6 bases). Trimming removed 0 bases from V and 2 bases from J, with 11 bases in between. This CDR3 region has 15 residues. Germline-derived CDR1 and CDR2 are LGHNA and YSLEER. CDR3 amino acids: CASSQDPTGTYEQYF. CDR3 DNA sequence: TGCGCCAGCAGCCAAGATCCCACAGGGACCTACGAGCAGTACTTC.

The chain recombines TRBV11-2 with TRBJ2-5; D gene uncertain. V was trimmed by 1 base and J by 4 bases, leaving 4 bases between them. Germline assignment: CDR1 SGHAT and CDR2 FQNNGV. The CDR3 consists of 12 residues. The CDR3 region is CASSLVRETQYF. The CDR3 nucleotides read TGTGCCAGCAGCTTAGTGCGAGAGACCCAGTACTTC.

This chain uses TRBV25-1 with TRBJ2-3, with 14 nucleotides matching TRBD2. Trimming removed 8 bases from V and 0 bases from J; junction bases left unmatched: 4. The germline V gene has CDR1 MGHDK and CDR2 SYGVNS. This CDR3 region has 16 residues. The CDR3 DNA is TGTGCCAGCGGGGGGACTAGCGGGAGTAGCACAGATACGCAGTATTTT. The encoded protein is CASGGTSGSSTDTQYF.

The rearrangement uses TRBV6-1 and TRBJ2-3; 10 nucleotides line up with TRBD2. Germline CDR1 MNHNS, CDR2 SASEGT. This CDR3 spans 17 amino acids. J gave up 3 bases and V 1 base, and 7 bases lay outside the gene matches. CDR3 DNA: TGTGCCAGCAGTGAAGTGGGAAGCGGGAGGGCGACAGATACGCAGTATTTT. It specifies CASSEVGSGRATDTQYF.

V and J are TRBV9 and TRBJ2-7; no firm D call. CDR1 SGDLS and CDR2 YYNGEE come from the germline V gene. The CDR3 loop spans 13 amino acids. The V gene lost 4 bases and the J gene lost 1 base, with 9 bases spanning the gap. CDR3 sequence reads: CASSLTPSYEQYF. CDR3 sequence (DNA): TGTGCCAGCAGCCTGACACCTTCCTACGAGCAGTACTTC.

V is TRBV19 and J is TRBJ1-6; weak D call: TRBD1 (6 bases). The germline CDR1 and CDR2 sequences are LNHDA and SQIVND (reference sequence). The CDR3 covers 18 residues. Trimming pared 3 bases from V and 3 bases from J, leaving 18 bases between. Here the CDR3 DNA reads TGTGCCAGTAGTATGCCGCCGACAAGGGGGTTCTATAATTCACCCCTCCACTTT. This codes for CASSMPPTRGFYNSPLHF.

The rearrangement joins TRBV7-2 to TRBJ2-7, with 13 bases aligning to TRBD2. The CDR3 contains 18 residues. The junction had 11 bases not matched to a gene; V was cut back by 6 bases and J by 0 bases. CDR1 SGHTA and CDR2 FQGNSA come from the germline V gene. The DNA of the CDR3 is TGTGCCAGCAGTTCCCCTCCGGGACTAGCGGGGAGCTCCTACGAGCAGTACTTC. Protein sequence: CASSSPPGLAGSSYEQYF.

The chain couples TRBV6-6 to TRBJ1-4; no clear D. The CDR3 is made up of 11 amino acids. Deletions cut 8 bases from V and 5 bases from J, with 6 bases between. Per germline, CDR1 MNHNY and CDR2 SVGAGI (reference sequence). For the CDR3, the DNA is TGTGCCAGCTCGAGGAATGAAAAACTGTTTTTT. Its protein is CASSRNEKLFF.

This clone has just one count. The J gene is TRBJ1-4, the V gene TRBV5-1; D is undetermined. With 0 bases removed from V and 3 bases from J, the gap between germline ends came to 9 bases. The germline V gene encodes CDR1 SGHRS and CDR2 YFSETQ. The CDR3 has 15 amino acids. This CDR3 is CASSLVGEANEKLFF. The CDR3 DNA reads TGCGCCAGCAGCTTGGTCGGGGAGGCTAATGAAAAACTGTTTTTT.

This chain joins TRBV18 and TRBJ2-1, with D possibly being TRBD2 (8 bases). With 3 bases removed from V and 6 bases from J, the gap between germline ends came to 18 bases. This CDR3 is built from 16 residues. The V gene's germline CDR1 is KGHSH and CDR2 LQKENI. The CDR3 DNA reads as TGTGCCAGCTCACCGTGGGACAGCGCGGGGGGCAATGAGCAGTTCTTC. Its translation is CASSPWDSAGGNEQFF.

This clone was counted a few times. The V call is TRBV6-1, the J call TRBJ2-7; 8 positions agree with TRBD2. Trimming removed 2 bases from V and 3 bases from J; junction bases left unmatched: 6. Germline V lookup: CDR1 MNHNS, CDR2 SASEGT. The CDR3 covers 15 residues. CDR3 loop: CASSESRGAVYEQYF. The DNA for the CDR3 is TGTGCCAGCAGTGAATCGCGGGGGGCGGTCTACGAGCAGTACTTC.

This chain joins TRBV7-2 and TRBJ1-6; D is unclear. From germline, CDR1 is SGHTA and CDR2 FQGNSA. V lost 0 bases, J lost 7 bases, and 10 bases lay in between. The CDR3 sequence is 15 residues long. CDR3 DNA sequence: TGTGCCAGCAGCTTAGCGAACAGCTTCAATTCACCCCTCCACTTT. Translating it yields CASSLANSFNSPLHF.

The CDR3 sequence: CASRSGVGLSGNTIYF. In nucleotides, the CDR3 is TGTGCCAGCAGGTCCGGGGTAGGGCTCTCTGGAAACACCATATATTTT. The chain links TRBV27 to TRBJ1-3; no firm D call. V was shortened by 6 bases and J by 0 bases, with 15 bases between the two germline ends. Germline V gene sequence: CDR1 MNHEY, CDR2 SMNVEV (reference sequence). There are 16 residues in the CDR3.

The rearrangement links TRBV11-2 to TRBJ2-7; 7 bases fit TRBD1. The length of the CDR3 is 14 residues. The germline CDR1 and CDR2 sequences are SGHAT and FQNNGV. Trimming removed 5 bases from V and 4 bases from J; junction bases left unmatched: 8. The CDR3 nucleotides are TGTGCCAGCAGCGACCAAGGACAGGAATACGAGCAGTACTTC. It yields the protein CASSDQGQEYEQYF.

J is TRBJ2-1 and V is TRBV5-1; TRBD1 agrees at 10 bases. There are 16 residues in the CDR3. The trim removed 5 bases at V and 9 bases at J, leaving 14 bases unmatched. CDR1 is SGHRS and CDR2 is YFSETQ in the germline V gene. CDR3 sequence (DNA): TGCGCCAGCAGGGATACCGGGACAGGGGACTACGGTGAGCAGTTCTTC. Amino acids: CASRDTGTGDYGEQFF.

This chain joins TRBV7-3 and TRBJ1-6; no definite D call. Germline V gene lookup returns CDR1 SGHTA and CDR2 FQGTGA. Trimming left V 5 bases short and J 4 bases short, with 12 bases between. This CDR3 comprises 15 residues. The CDR3 bases are TGTGCCAGCAGCCCCACGGGAGCGTATAATTCACCCCTCCACTTT. Amino acid sequence: CASSPTGAYNSPLHF.

The chain employs TRBV7-6 and TRBJ1-6; 7 positions agree with TRBD1. V lost 1 base to trimming and J lost 2 bases; unmatched junction nucleotides: 2. The CDR3 is made up of 16 amino acids. The germline gives CDR1 SGHVS, CDR2 FNYEAQ. CDR3 DNA sequence: TGTGCCAGCAGCTTAGGGGGGACAGCCTATAATTCACCCCTCCACTTT. Amino acids: CASSLGGTAYNSPLHF.

The rearrangement links TRBV5-1 to TRBJ2-7, with 8 positions matching TRBD1. The V gene end was trimmed by 4 bases and the J gene end by 2 bases; junction bases not matched to a gene: 8. Per the germline V gene, CDR1 is SGHRS and CDR2 is YFSETQ. The CDR3 length is 15 residues. The CDR3 bases are TGCGCCAGCAGCCCGGGACAGGCCGCCACCTACGAGCAGTACTTC. It specifies CASSPGQAATYEQYF.

The chain has TRBV6-6 and TRBJ2-7; D possibly corresponds to TRBD1 (6 bases). Germline CDR1 MNHNY, CDR2 SVGAGI (reference sequence). The CDR3 contains 16 residues. Trimming took 2 bases from V and 2 from J, leaving 16 bases between them. CDR3 in amino acids: CASSYGTYRVTYEQYF. The CDR3 DNA reads TGTGCCAGCAGTTACGGAACCTACAGGGTTACCTACGAGCAGTACTTC.

The chain uses TRBV28 and TRBJ2-1; no clear D. The V end lost 3 bases, the J end lost 3 bases, and 3 bases lay between the germline ends. The CDR3 is 12 amino acids. Per germline, CDR1 MDHEN and CDR2 SYDVKM. CDR3 DNA: TGTGCCAGCAGTTTCCTCTACAATGAGCAGTTCTTC. This gives the protein CASSFLYNEQFF.